These 21 T cell receptor beta chains share one sample of origin, sequenced in a study of cytomegalovirus exposure and HLA in healthy donors. In the PCR, 60 Vbeta and 13 Jbeta primers were used. Sequencing used immunoSEQ multiplex PCR; TCRdb keeps in-frame clones, though not all of them. The sample has some 130,000 clones, 85% to 90% seen once; the top ten hold around 5.2%. The sample comprised PBMCs. The receptors here all came from a woman younger than 45 in good health and CMV-seronegative.

The chain carries TRBV28 and TRBJ2-3, with a possible D match to TRBD1 (5 bases). The germline V gene has CDR1 MDHEN and CDR2 SYDVKM. The germline V and J ends were trimmed by 6 bases and 3 bases, with 16 bases remaining between them. The CDR3 covers 15 residues. DNA of the CDR3: TGTGCCAGCAGCCGGACACGTATTGGGACAGATACGCAGTATTTT. Its translation is CASSRTRIGTDTQYF.

The chain has TRBV7-2 and TRBJ2-3, with D tentatively TRBD2 (6 bases). Germline V gene lookup returns CDR1 SGHTA and CDR2 FQGNSA. The CDR3 has 15 amino acids. With 4 bases removed from V and 3 bases from J, the gap between germline ends came to 14 bases. CDR3 sequence reads: CASSSQGGRTDTQYF. The DNA for the CDR3 is TGTGCCAGCAGCTCGCAGGGTGGGAGGACAGATACGCAGTATTTT.

DNA for the CDR3: TGTGCCATCAGGGGGGCGGTAACAGGGACCACTGAAGCTTTCTTT. This gives the protein CAIRGAVTGTTEAFF. The rearrangement joins TRBV10-3 to TRBJ1-1; possible D gene TRBD1, 6 bases. From germline, CDR1 is ENHRY and CDR2 SYGVKD. The V end was cut by 6 bases, the J end by 4 bases, with 18 bases between. The CDR3 sequence is 15 residues long.

The gene calls are TRBV18 and TRBJ1-3; TRBD1 is a possible D gene (6 bases). V shed 3 bases and J shed 0 bases, with 12 bases lying between them. The CDR3 runs to 16 residues. The germline CDR1 and CDR2 sequences are KGHSH and LQKENI. Here the CDR3 reads CASSPREGGSGNTIYF. In nucleotides, the CDR3 is TGTGCCAGCTCACCCCGGGAAGGGGGCTCTGGAAACACCATATATTTT.

J is TRBJ1-6 and V is TRBV7-2, with 11 bases that match TRBD1. Germline V gene sequence: CDR1 SGHTA, CDR2 FQGNSA. V trimming: 4 bases; J trimming: 9 bases; junction bases outside the gene matches: 5. This CDR3 spans 15 amino acids. CDR3: CASSSGQGATSPLHF. The CDR3 nucleotides read TGTGCCAGCAGCTCTGGACAGGGGGCTACTTCACCCCTCCACTTT.

This clone showed up just a few times. This chain uses TRBV18 with TRBJ1-1; maybe TRBD1 (6 bases). The germline V gene encodes CDR1 KGHSH and CDR2 LQKENI. The V end lost 3 bases, the J end lost 6 bases, and 11 bases lay between the germline ends. This CDR3 has 13 amino acids. This chain's CDR3 is CASSPPGGPEAFF. The CDR3 DNA sequence: TGTGCCAGCTCACCGCCGGGGGGGCCTGAAGCTTTCTTT.

V usage is TRBV4-3 and J usage is TRBJ2-5; D not certain. The J call may be mistaken, given a closer DNA end match to TRBJ2-7. This CDR3 contains 12 residues. Germline V lookup: CDR1 LGHNA, CDR2 YSLEER. The CDR3 here is CASSQDRSEQYF. DNA for the CDR3: TGCGCCAGCAGCCAAGATAGGAGCGAGCAGTACTTC.

The chain joins TRBV19 to TRBJ2-7; 8 positions match TRBD2. Germline values: CDR1 LNHDA, CDR2 SQIVND (reference sequence). This CDR3 comprises 14 residues. V shed 8 bases and J 3 bases; nucleotides not matched to a gene: 9. CDR3: CASSLVAGGYEQYF. The DNA of the CDR3 is TGTGCCAGTTCTCTCGTGGCGGGAGGCTACGAGCAGTACTTC.

The V and J genes are TRBV19 and TRBJ1-6, with 7 bases fitting TRBD1. With V trimmed by 3 bases and J by 8 bases, 4 bases remained unmatched. CDR3 size: 14 residues. Looked up from germline, CDR1 is LNHDA and CDR2 is SQIVND (reference sequence). DNA of the CDR3: TGTGCCAGTAGTATCGGGACAGTAGATTCACCCCTCCACTTT. Residues: CASSIGTVDSPLHF.

J is TRBJ1-4 and V is TRBV4-3, with TRBD1 matching 8 bases. V gave up 4 bases and J gave up 7 bases; unmatched junction bases: 5. Per the germline V gene, CDR1 is LGHNA and CDR2 is YSLEER. CDR3 size: 14 residues. The CDR3 spells CASSPRTGSEKLFF. CDR3 coding DNA: TGCGCCAGCAGCCCTAGGACAGGGAGTGAAAAACTGTTTTTT.

This clone appeared once. The chain couples TRBV18 to TRBJ1-2; D gene uncertain. Germline V CDR1 and CDR2: KGHSH, LQKENI. The V end was cut by 0 bases, the J end by 4 bases, with 15 bases between. The CDR3 runs to 16 residues. The CDR3 DNA sequence: TGTGCCAGCTCACCACCTTCCGGGGATTACGGCTATGGCTACACCTTC. Its protein is CASSPPSGDYGYGYTF. Together with reference TRBV18 and TRBJ1-2, the CDR3 gives the full variable domain: NAGVMQNPRHLVRRRGQEARLRCSPMKGHSHVYWYRQLPEEGLKFMVYLQKENIIDESGMPKERFSAEFPKEGPSILRIQQVVRGDSAAYFCASSPPSGDYGYGYTFGSGTRLTVV.

The CDR3 bases are TGCGCCAGCAGCCAAGTATCTCGGCTAGCGGGAGGAAGGTCCTACAATGAGCAGTTCTTC. Its translation: CASSQVSRLAGGRSYNEQFF. The rearrangement uses TRBV4-1 and TRBJ2-1; 11 nucleotides agree with TRBD2. Germline CDR1 reads MGHRA; CDR2 reads YSYEKL. V shed 1 base, J shed 1 base, and the junction held 12 bases outside the gene matches. There are 20 residues in the CDR3.

V is TRBV11-1 and J is TRBJ2-7; 11 bases agree with TRBD1. The germline CDR1 and CDR2 sequences are SGHAT and FQDESV (reference sequence). This CDR3 comprises 15 residues. The ends lost 3 bases at V and 2 bases at J; junction bases unmatched: 3. The CDR3 protein is CASSFGQGATYEQYF. The CDR3 bases are TGTGCCAGCAGCTTTGGACAGGGGGCAACCTACGAGCAGTACTTC.

The V and J genes are TRBV7-2 and TRBJ2-7; possibly TRBD2 for D (5 bases). CDR3 length: 14 amino acids. Deletions cut 3 bases from V and 3 bases from J, with 12 bases between. The germline gives CDR1 SGHTA, CDR2 FQGNSA. CDR3 in amino acids: CASSFNEGNYEQYF. DNA for the CDR3: TGTGCCAGCAGCTTTAATGAGGGCAACTACGAGCAGTACTTC.

The chain recombines TRBV11-2 with TRBJ2-6; 7 bases are shared with TRBD1. V gave up 5 bases and J gave up 3 bases; unmatched junction bases: 4. The CDR3 is 15 residues long. Germline values: CDR1 SGHAT, CDR2 FQNNGV. CDR3 sequence: CASSPDRDGANVLTF. The CDR3 nucleotides are TGTGCCAGCAGCCCTGACAGGGATGGGGCCAACGTCCTGACTTTC. The full variable domain, completed using reference TRBV11-2 and TRBJ2-6, is EAGVAQSPRYKIIEKRQSVAFWCNPISGHATLYWYQQILGQGPKLLIQFQNNGVVDDSQLPKDRFSAERLKGVDSTLKIQPAKLEDSAVYLCASSPDRDGANVLTFGAGSRLTVL.

The V and J genes are TRBV6-1 and TRBJ1-5, with unresolved D. The V gene lost 6 bases and the J gene lost 1 base, with 7 bases spanning the gap. Germline V gene lookup returns CDR1 MNHNS and CDR2 SASEGT. The CDR3 is 13 residues long. CDR3 protein: CASRASSNQPQHF. The CDR3 coding sequence is TGTGCCAGCAGAGCCTCGAGCAATCAGCCCCAGCATTTT.

This clone appeared once. V and J are TRBV28 and TRBJ1-2; the D is unclear. V gave up 4 bases and J gave up 4 bases, with 7 bases separating them. Germline CDR1 is MDHEN and CDR2 is SYDVKM. The CDR3 consists of 12 residues. The CDR3 sequence: CASSSGSYGYTF. The CDR3 coding sequence is TGTGCCAGCAGTTCCGGTTCCTATGGCTACACCTTC.

V usage is TRBV5-4 and J usage is TRBJ2-5; 8 nucleotides match TRBD1. The trim removed 4 bases at V and 5 bases at J, leaving 7 bases unmatched. The CDR3 sequence is 14 residues long. Germline values: CDR1 SGHNT, CDR2 YYREEE (reference sequence). CDR3 protein: CASSRQGASETQYF. In DNA form, the CDR3 reads TGTGCCAGCAGCCGCCAGGGGGCATCGGAGACCCAGTACTTC.

J is TRBJ2-7 and V is TRBV7-2, with 7 bases identical to TRBD1. The V and J ends lost 6 bases and 6 bases, in that order; junction bases with no gene match: 5. The CDR3 has 12 amino acids. Germline-derived CDR1 and CDR2 are SGHTA and FQGNSA. DNA of the CDR3: TGTGCCAGCAGAGGGGGCGTAGGCGAGCAGTACTTC. It specifies CASRGGVGEQYF.

This chain joins TRBV7-9 and TRBJ1-4; no reliable D call. The V gene's germline CDR1 is SEHNR and CDR2 FQNEAQ (reference sequence). The CDR3 covers 16 residues. Trimming stripped 2 bases from V and 0 bases from J, with 10 bases between. CDR3 nucleotides: TGTGCCAGCAGCTTAAAGCCCTTTGCAACTAATGAAAAACTGTTTTTT. This gives the protein CASSLKPFATNEKLFF.

This chain joins TRBV2 and TRBJ2-5; 12 nucleotides align to TRBD2. This CDR3 is built from 15 residues. The V gene's germline CDR1 is SNHLY and CDR2 FYNNEI. V was clipped by 4 bases and J by 7 bases; unmatched bases: 7. The CDR3 loop reads CASSVKASGGVTQYF. CDR3 sequence (DNA): TGTGCCAGCAGTGTTAAAGCTAGCGGGGGGGTGACCCAGTACTTC.